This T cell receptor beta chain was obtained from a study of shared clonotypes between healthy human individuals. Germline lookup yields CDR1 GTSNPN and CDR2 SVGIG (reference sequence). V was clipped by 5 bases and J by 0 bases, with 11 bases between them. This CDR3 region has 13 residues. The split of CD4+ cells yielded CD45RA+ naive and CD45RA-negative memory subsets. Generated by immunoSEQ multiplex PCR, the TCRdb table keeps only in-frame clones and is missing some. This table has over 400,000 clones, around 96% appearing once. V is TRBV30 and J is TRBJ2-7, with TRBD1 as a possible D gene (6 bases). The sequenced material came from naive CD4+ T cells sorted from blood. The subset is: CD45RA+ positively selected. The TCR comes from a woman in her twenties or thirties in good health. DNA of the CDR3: TGTGCCTGGGGTACAGGGTACTCCTACGAGCAGTACTTC. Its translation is CAWGTGYSYEQYF. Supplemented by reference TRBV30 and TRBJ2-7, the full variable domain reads SQTIHQWPATLVQPVGSPLSLECTVEGTSNPNLYWYRQAAGRGLQLLFYSVGIGQISSEVPQNLSASRPQDRQFILSSKKLLLSDSGFYLCAWGTGYSYEQYFGPGTRLTVT.